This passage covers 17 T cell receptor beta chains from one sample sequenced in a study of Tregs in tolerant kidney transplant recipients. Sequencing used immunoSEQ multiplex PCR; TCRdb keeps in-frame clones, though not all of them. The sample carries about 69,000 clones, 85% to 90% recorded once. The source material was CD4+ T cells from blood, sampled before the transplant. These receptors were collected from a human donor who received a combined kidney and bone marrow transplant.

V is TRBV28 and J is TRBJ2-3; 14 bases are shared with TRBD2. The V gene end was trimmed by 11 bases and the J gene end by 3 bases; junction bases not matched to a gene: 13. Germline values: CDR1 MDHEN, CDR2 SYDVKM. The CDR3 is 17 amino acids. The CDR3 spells CALGTSGRGWGTDTQYF. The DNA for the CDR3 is TGTGCCTTAGGGACTAGCGGGAGAGGTTGGGGTACAGATACGCAGTATTTT. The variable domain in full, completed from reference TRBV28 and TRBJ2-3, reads DVKVTQSSRYLVKRTGEKVFLECVQDMDHENMFWYRQDPGLGLRLIYFSYDVKMKEKGDIPEGYSVSREKKERFSLILESASTNQTSMYLCALGTSGRGWGTDTQYFGPGTRLTVL.

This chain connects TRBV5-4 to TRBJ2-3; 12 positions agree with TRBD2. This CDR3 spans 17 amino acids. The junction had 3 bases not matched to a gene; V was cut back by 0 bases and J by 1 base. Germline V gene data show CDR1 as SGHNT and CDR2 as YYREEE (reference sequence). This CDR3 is CASSLVSSGRGTDTQYF. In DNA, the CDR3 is TGTGCCAGCAGCTTGGTGTCTAGCGGGAGGGGCACAGATACGCAGTATTTT.

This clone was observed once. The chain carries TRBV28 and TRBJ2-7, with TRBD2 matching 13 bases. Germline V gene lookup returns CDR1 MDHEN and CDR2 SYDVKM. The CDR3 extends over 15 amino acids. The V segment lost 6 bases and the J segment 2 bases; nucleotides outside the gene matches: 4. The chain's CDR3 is CASRTSGRGTYEQYF. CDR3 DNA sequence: TGTGCCAGCAGAACTAGCGGGAGGGGAACCTACGAGCAGTACTTC.

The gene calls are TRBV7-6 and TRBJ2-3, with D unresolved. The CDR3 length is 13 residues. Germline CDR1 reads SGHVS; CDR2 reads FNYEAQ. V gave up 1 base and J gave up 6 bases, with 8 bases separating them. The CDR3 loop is CASSLGLGDTQYF. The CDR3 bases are TGTGCCAGCAGCTTAGGGCTCGGGGATACGCAGTATTTT. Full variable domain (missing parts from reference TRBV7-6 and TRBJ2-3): GAGVSQSPRYKVTKRGQDVALRCDPISGHVSLYWYRQALGQGPEFLTYFNYEAQQDKSGLPNDRFSAERPEGSISTLTIQRTEQRDSAMYRCASSLGLGDTQYFGPGTRLTVL.

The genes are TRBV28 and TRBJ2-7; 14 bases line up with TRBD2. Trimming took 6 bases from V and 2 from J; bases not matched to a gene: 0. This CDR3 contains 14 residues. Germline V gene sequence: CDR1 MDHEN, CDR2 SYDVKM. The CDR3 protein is CASRTSGRAYEQYF. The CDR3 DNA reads TGTGCCAGCAGGACTAGCGGGAGGGCCTACGAGCAGTACTTC.

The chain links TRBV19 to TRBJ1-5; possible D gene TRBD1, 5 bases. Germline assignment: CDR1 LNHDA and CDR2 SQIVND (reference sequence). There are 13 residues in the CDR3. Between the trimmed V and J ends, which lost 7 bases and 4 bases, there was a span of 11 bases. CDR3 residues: CASKDRLNQPQHF. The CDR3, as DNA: TGTGCCAGTAAAGACAGACTTAATCAGCCCCAGCATTTT.

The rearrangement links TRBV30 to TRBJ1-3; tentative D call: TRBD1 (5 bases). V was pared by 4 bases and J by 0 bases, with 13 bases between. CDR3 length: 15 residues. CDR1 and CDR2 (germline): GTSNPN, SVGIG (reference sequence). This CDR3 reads CAWTYDSVSGNTIYF. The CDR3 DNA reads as TGTGCCTGGACCTACGACAGTGTCTCTGGAAACACCATATATTTT.

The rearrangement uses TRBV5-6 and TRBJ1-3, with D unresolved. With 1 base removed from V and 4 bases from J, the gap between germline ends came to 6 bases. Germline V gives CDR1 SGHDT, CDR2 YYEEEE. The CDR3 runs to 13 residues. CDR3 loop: CASSLLQGNTIYF. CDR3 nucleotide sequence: TGTGCCAGCAGCTTGTTACAGGGAAACACCATATATTTT.

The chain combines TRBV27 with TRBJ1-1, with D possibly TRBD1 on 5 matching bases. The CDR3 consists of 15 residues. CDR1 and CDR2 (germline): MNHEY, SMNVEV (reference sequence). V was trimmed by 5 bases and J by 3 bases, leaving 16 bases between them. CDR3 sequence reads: CASSPPNRQHTEAFF. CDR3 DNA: TGTGCCAGCAGTCCACCTAATCGACAGCACACTGAAGCTTTCTTT.

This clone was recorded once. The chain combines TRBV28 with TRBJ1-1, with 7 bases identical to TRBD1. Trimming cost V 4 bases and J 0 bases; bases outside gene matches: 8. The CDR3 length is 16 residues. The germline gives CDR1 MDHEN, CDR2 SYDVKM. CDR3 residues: CASSSAGQTMNTEAFF. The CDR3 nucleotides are TGTGCCAGCAGTTCCGCGGGACAGACCATGAACACTGAAGCTTTCTTT.

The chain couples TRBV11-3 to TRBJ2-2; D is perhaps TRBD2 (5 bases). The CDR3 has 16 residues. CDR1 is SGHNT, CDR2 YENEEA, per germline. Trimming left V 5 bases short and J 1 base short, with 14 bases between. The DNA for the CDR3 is TGTGCCAGCAGCCACCAAGCGGCAGGGAACACCGGGGAGCTGTTTTTT. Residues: CASSHQAAGNTGELFF.

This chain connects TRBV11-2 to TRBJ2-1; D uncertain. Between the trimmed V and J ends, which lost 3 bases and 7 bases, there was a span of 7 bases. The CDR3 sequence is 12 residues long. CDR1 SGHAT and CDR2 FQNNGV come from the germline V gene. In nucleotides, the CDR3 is TGTGCCAGCAGCTTTTACGGGAATGAGCAGTTCTTC. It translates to CASSFYGNEQFF.

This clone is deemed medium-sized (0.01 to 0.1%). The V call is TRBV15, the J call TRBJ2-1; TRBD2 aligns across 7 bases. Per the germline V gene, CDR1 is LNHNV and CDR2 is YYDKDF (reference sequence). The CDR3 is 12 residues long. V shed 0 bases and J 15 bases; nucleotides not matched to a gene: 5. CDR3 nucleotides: TGTGCCACCAGCAGAGATGCGGGACTACGGTTCTTC. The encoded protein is CATSRDAGLRFF.

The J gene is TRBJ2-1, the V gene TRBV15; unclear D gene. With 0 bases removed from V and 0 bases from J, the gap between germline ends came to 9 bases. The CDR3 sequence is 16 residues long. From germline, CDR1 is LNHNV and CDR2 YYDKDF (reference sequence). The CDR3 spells CATSRDLLSSYNEQFF. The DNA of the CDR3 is TGTGCCACCAGCAGAGATCTGCTTAGCTCCTACAATGAGCAGTTCTTC.

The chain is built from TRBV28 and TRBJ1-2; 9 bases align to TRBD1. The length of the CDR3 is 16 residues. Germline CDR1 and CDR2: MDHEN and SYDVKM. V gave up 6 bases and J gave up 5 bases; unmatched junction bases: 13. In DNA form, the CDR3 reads TGTGCCAGCAGACCTATACGACAGGGGGGCCTATATGGCTACACCTTC. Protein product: CASRPIRQGGLYGYTF.

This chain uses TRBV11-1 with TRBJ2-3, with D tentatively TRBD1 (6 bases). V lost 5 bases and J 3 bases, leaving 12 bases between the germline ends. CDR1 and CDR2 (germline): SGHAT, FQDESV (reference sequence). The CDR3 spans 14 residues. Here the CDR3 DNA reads TGTGCCAGCAGCCCAACAGGGTTGACAGATACGCAGTATTTT. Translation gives CASSPTGLTDTQYF.

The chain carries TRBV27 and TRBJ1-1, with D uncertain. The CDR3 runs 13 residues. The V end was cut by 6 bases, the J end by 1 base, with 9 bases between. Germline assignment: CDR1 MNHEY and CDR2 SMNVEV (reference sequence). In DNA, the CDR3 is TGTGCCAGCAGCAAACGGGGGAACACTGAAGCTTTCTTT. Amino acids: CASSKRGNTEAFF.